This TCR beta chain comes out of a study of beta chain features in type 1 diabetes. Study results and limitations: Across all four CD4+ subsets, people with type 1 diabetes showed modestly shorter TCRB CDR3s.

Sorting with CD45RO/CCR7/CD25/CD127/CD95/CD27 yielded naive, central memory, regulatory and stem-like memory CD4+ cells. Since all of the isolated RNA was reverse transcribed, expressed TCRB transcripts were what got sequenced. Mean read depth for naive, central memory and regulatory T cell samples was about 3.6 million reads. The table came from immunoSEQ multiplex PCR; TCRdb's copy has only in-frame clones and leaves some out. The sample contains some 250,000 clones, under 13% of which appear only once. In the case of this clone: The target antigen is unknown.

Trimming shortened V by 3 bases and J by 12 bases, and 10 bases separated the two germline ends. Germline CDR1 is SGHKS and CDR2 is YYEKEE (reference sequence). The CDR3 has 12 residues. Input material: naive CD4+ T cells from blood. This TCR was sampled from a young man with type 1 diabetes. The chain couples TRBV5-5 to TRBJ1-6, with unresolved D. CDR3 amino acids: CASSSRGQPLHF. The DNA of the CDR3 is TGTGCCAGCAGCTCTCGAGGGCAACCCCTCCACTTT.